One and the same sample provided the 28 T cell receptor beta chains below, sequenced in a study of PD-L1 blockade in urothelial cancer. Noted time point: peripheral blood 6 weeks after treatment start. Only in-frame clones appear in the TCRdb table, and some are missing; sequencing was by immunoSEQ multiplex PCR. The repertoire has 35,000 to 45,000 clones, roughly 85% of them found once; the top ten carry approximately 2.4%. The sample in question was PBMCs, obtained around atezolizumab (anti-PD-L1) treatment. The receptors were sampled from a man between 65 and 85 years old with urothelial cancer.

The chain couples TRBV11-3 to TRBJ2-3, with TRBD1 identical over 7 bases. Germline CDR1 is SGHNT and CDR2 is YENEEA. The V and J ends lost 3 bases and 4 bases, in that order; junction bases with no gene match: 4. The CDR3 runs to 14 residues. The chain's CDR3 is CASSLYRGSDTQYF. The CDR3 region has the DNA TGTGCCAGCAGCTTGTACAGGGGTTCAGATACGCAGTATTTT.

The V call is TRBV6-1, the J call TRBJ1-4; possibly TRBD1 for D (5 bases). Germline-derived CDR1 and CDR2 are MNHNS and SASEGT. V was trimmed by 6 bases and J by 2 bases, leaving 10 bases between them. The CDR3 contains 14 residues. The CDR3: CASRGLVTNEKLFF. The CDR3 DNA sequence: TGTGCCAGCAGGGGACTGGTTACTAATGAAAAACTGTTTTTT.

V is TRBV2 and J is TRBJ2-6, with 8 bases identical to TRBD1. From germline, CDR1 is SNHLY and CDR2 FYNNEI. The length of the CDR3 is 18 residues. V trimming: 4 bases; J trimming: 1 base; junction bases outside the gene matches: 9. CDR3 sequence reads: CASSASGQESSGANVLTF. The CDR3 DNA follows: TGTGCCAGCAGTGCATCGGGACAGGAATCATCTGGGGCCAACGTCCTGACTTTC. Full variable domain (outside the CDR3, taken from reference TRBV2 and TRBJ2-6): EPEVTQTPSHQVTQMGQEVILRCVPISNHLYFYWYRQILGQKVEFLVSFYNNEISEKSEIFDDQFSVERPDGSNFTLKIRSTKLEDSAMYFCASSASGQESSGANVLTFGAGSRLTVL.

A few counts support this clone. The chain uses TRBV7-9 and TRBJ2-7, with 8 bases fitting TRBD1. Germline CDR1 is SEHNR and CDR2 is FQNEAQ (reference sequence). The CDR3 consists of 12 residues. V was clipped by 5 bases and J by 4 bases; unmatched bases: 1. The CDR3 region is CASSRTGYEQYF. The CDR3 DNA reads as TGTGCCAGCAGCCGGACAGGGTACGAGCAGTACTTC.

The gene calls are TRBV27 and TRBJ1-2; TRBD1 aligns across 7 bases. This CDR3 has 13 amino acids. Per the germline V gene, CDR1 is MNHEY and CDR2 is SMNVEV (reference sequence). V shed 5 bases, J shed 2 bases, and the junction held 2 bases outside the gene matches. The CDR3 is CASSGDRNYGYTF. Written as DNA, the CDR3 is TGTGCCAGCAGTGGGGACAGAAACTATGGCTACACCTTC.

The V and J genes are TRBV2 and TRBJ2-7, with TRBD2 matching 10 bases. Germline-derived CDR1 and CDR2 are SNHLY and FYNNEI. The CDR3 consists of 18 residues. V shed 8 bases, J shed 0 bases, and the junction held 16 bases outside the gene matches. The CDR3 sequence: CASQWTSGSIASSYEQYF. The CDR3 coding sequence is TGTGCCAGCCAGTGGACTAGCGGCAGTATCGCAAGCTCCTACGAGCAGTACTTC.

This chain joins TRBV6-5 and TRBJ2-1, with 9 nucleotides matching TRBD2. CDR1 is MNHEY, CDR2 SVGAGI, per germline. V dropped 6 bases and J dropped 0; count of bases not matched to a gene: 3. The CDR3 consists of 15 residues. The DNA of the CDR3 is TGTGCCAGCAGAAGCGGGAGGAACTCCTACAATGAGCAGTTCTTC. It yields the protein CASRSGRNSYNEQFF.

The chain employs TRBV27 and TRBJ2-1, with a possible D match to TRBD1 (6 bases). There are 13 residues in the CDR3. With 3 bases removed from V and 6 bases from J, the gap between germline ends came to 9 bases. The germline V gene encodes CDR1 MNHEY and CDR2 SMNVEV (reference sequence). CDR3 in amino acids: CASSLGHANEQFF. DNA of the CDR3: TGTGCCAGCAGTTTGGGACACGCCAATGAGCAGTTCTTC.

The chain employs TRBV27 and TRBJ2-7; 10 positions agree with TRBD1. V shed 8 bases and J 7 bases; nucleotides not matched to a gene: 11. This CDR3 comprises 14 residues. In germline, CDR1 is MNHEY, CDR2 SMNVEV (reference sequence). CDR3 residues: CASGRDRGELEQYF. The CDR3 DNA is TGTGCCAGCGGCCGGGACAGGGGTGAACTGGAGCAGTACTTC.

The chain employs TRBV23-1 and TRBJ2-3; possible D gene TRBD1, 6 bases. TRBV23-1 is placed among ORFs of uncertain function. This CDR3 region has 18 residues. V was pared by 0 bases and J by 2 bases, with 18 bases between. The CDR3 DNA follows: TGCGCCAGCAGTCAATCCAAGGGACAACAGCCGGACACAGATACGCAGTATTTT. The encoded protein is CASSQSKGQQPDTDTQYF.

This clone was seen once. This sequence joins TRBV18 and TRBJ2-5, with 8 bases fitting TRBD2. The V gene's germline CDR1 is KGHSH and CDR2 LQKENI. This CDR3 contains 17 residues. V gave up 3 bases and J gave up 7 bases; unmatched junction bases: 16. The CDR3 bases are TGTGCCAGCTCACCCGGGGCTGGGCTAGCGGGTCTAGCGACCCAGTACTTC. It encodes CASSPGAGLAGLATQYF.

This chain connects TRBV5-1 to TRBJ2-5, with 8 positions matching TRBD2. The J segment lost 4 bases and the V segment lost 4 bases, leaving 9 bases of the junction unmatched. Germline V lookup: CDR1 SGHRS, CDR2 YFSETQ. The CDR3 extends over 15 amino acids. For the CDR3, the DNA is TGCGCCAGCAGCCCCGGACTAGCATTAGGAGAGACCCAGTACTTC. Its translation is CASSPGLALGETQYF.

This chain uses TRBV6-1 with TRBJ2-1; 8 nucleotides line up with TRBD2. The CDR3 loop spans 15 amino acids. Unmatched junction bases numbered 17, after V lost 11 bases and J lost 8 bases. CDR1 and CDR2 from the germline V gene are MNHNS and SASEGT. CDR3 residues: CAARRGASGSHEQFF. The CDR3 nucleotides are TGTGCCGCCCGTCGGGGGGCTAGCGGGTCCCATGAGCAGTTCTTC.

The V call is TRBV18, the J call TRBJ2-7; 9 nucleotides align to TRBD1. This CDR3 spans 16 amino acids. Trimming took 3 bases from V and 2 from J; bases not matched to a gene: 8. Germline V gene data show CDR1 as KGHSH and CDR2 as LQKENI. The CDR3 DNA reads TGTGCCAGCTCACCCCAACCGGGACAGGGAACCTACGAGCAGTACTTC. It is translated as CASSPQPGQGTYEQYF.

This clone was recorded a few times. The chain carries TRBV2 and TRBJ2-3, with a weak D call TRBD2 (6 bases). This CDR3 spans 15 amino acids. Trimming removed 6 bases at V and 0 bases at J, with 13 bases between. Germline V gives CDR1 SNHLY, CDR2 FYNNEI. The CDR3, as DNA: TGTGCCAGCAGCCCTGGGACTTTGAGCACAGATACGCAGTATTTT. This codes for CASSPGTLSTDTQYF.

The V gene is TRBV30, the J gene TRBJ2-7; possibly TRBD1 for D (5 bases). The CDR3 spans 15 residues. Germline V lookup: CDR1 GTSNPN, CDR2 SVGIG (reference sequence). Trimming removed 2 bases at V and 6 bases at J, with 20 bases between. CDR3 nucleotides: TGTGCCTGGAGTCCCTGGAATGGGGCCCTTTCCGAGCAGTACTTC. This sequence encodes CAWSPWNGALSEQYF. The variable domain in full, with the rest retrieved from reference TRBV30 and TRBJ2-7, is SQTIHQWPATLVQPVGSPLSLECTVEGTSNPNLYWYRQAAGRGLQLLFYSVGIGQISSEVPQNLSASRPQDRQFILSSKKLLLSDSGFYLCAWSPWNGALSEQYFGPGTRLTVT.

This chain uses TRBV13 with TRBJ2-6; 12 nucleotides align to TRBD1. The CDR3 is 17 amino acids. V shed 4 bases, J shed 0 bases, and the junction held 1 base outside the gene matches. Germline-derived CDR1 and CDR2 are PRHDT and FYEKMQ (reference sequence). The CDR3 region has the DNA TGTGCCAGCAGCTGGGACAGGGGGCTCTCTGGGGCCAACGTCCTGACTTTC. As protein: CASSWDRGLSGANVLTF.

The rearrangement links TRBV5-1 to TRBJ2-7; D gene ambiguous. The CDR3 is 12 residues long. The V end lost 0 bases, the J end lost 4 bases, and 5 bases lay between the germline ends. CDR1 is SGHRS and CDR2 is YFSETQ in the germline V gene. This CDR3 reads CASSLVQYEQYF. In nucleotides, the CDR3 is TGCGCCAGCAGCTTGGTACAGTACGAGCAGTACTTC.

The sample holds a few counts of this clone. The V gene is TRBV18, the J gene TRBJ2-2; 7 nucleotides match TRBD1. V gave up 2 bases and J gave up 3 bases; unmatched junction bases: 3. The CDR3 totals 15 residues. Germline CDR1 is KGHSH and CDR2 is LQKENI. The chain's CDR3 is CASSPKDRYTGELFF. In nucleotides, the CDR3 is TGTGCCAGCTCACCAAAGGACAGGTACACCGGGGAGCTGTTTTTT.

V and J are TRBV7-9 and TRBJ1-2; tentatively, D is TRBD1 (5 bases). Germline lookup yields CDR1 SEHNR and CDR2 FQNEAQ (reference sequence). Trimming stripped 7 bases from V and 4 bases from J, with 13 bases between. The CDR3 totals 13 residues. For the CDR3, the DNA is TGTGCCAGCATCCAGGGAATCGGCTATGGCTACACCTTC. The encoded protein is CASIQGIGYGYTF.

The V gene is TRBV29-1, the J gene TRBJ2-1, with D tentatively TRBD1 (5 bases). CDR1 and CDR2 (germline): SQVTM, ANQGSEA. This CDR3 has 12 residues. Between the trimmed V and J ends, which lost 6 bases and 6 bases, there was a span of 12 bases. The DNA of the CDR3 is TGCAGCGTAGACCTCAGGGCCAATGAGCAGTTCTTC. Protein product: CSVDLRANEQFF.

The chain uses TRBV5-4 and TRBJ1-1; D unresolved. Germline CDR1 reads SGHNT; CDR2 reads YYREEE (reference sequence). The CDR3 is made up of 13 amino acids. V dropped 5 bases and J dropped 4 bases, with 12 bases sitting between them. CDR3: CASSLPSGTEAFF. The CDR3 DNA reads TGTGCCAGCAGTTTGCCTTCGGGCACTGAAGCTTTCTTT.

The chain couples TRBV5-1 to TRBJ2-1; 11 nucleotides line up with TRBD2. The CDR3 length is 17 residues. Germline trimming cut 0 bases from V and 0 bases from J; bases unmatched to any gene: 2. Germline CDR1 reads SGHRS; CDR2 reads YFSETQ. The CDR3 loop is CASSLGLAGNSYNEQFF. DNA for the CDR3: TGCGCCAGCAGCTTGGGACTAGCGGGGAACTCCTACAATGAGCAGTTCTTC.

The gene calls are TRBV28 and TRBJ1-3; no reliable D call. Germline V gene lookup returns CDR1 MDHEN and CDR2 SYDVKM. Trimming took off 4 bases at V and 0 bases at J, with 19 bases between the two ends. The CDR3 loop spans 18 amino acids. Here the CDR3 DNA reads TGTGCCAGCAGTTCCCCCGGCGGCCTTACGAGCTCTGGAAACACCATATATTTT. Its translation: CASSSPGGLTSSGNTIYF.

The V call is TRBV10-3, the J call TRBJ2-3, with TRBD2 matching over 12 bases. The CDR3 contains 16 residues. The germline V gene encodes CDR1 ENHRY and CDR2 SYGVKD. V gave up 6 bases and J gave up 2 bases; unmatched junction bases: 6. The CDR3 DNA reads TGTGCCATCAGAGATCTAGCGGGAGGGCCCACAGATACGCAGTATTTT. Its translation is CAIRDLAGGPTDTQYF.

The chain joins TRBV10-2 to TRBJ2-7; no definite D call. In germline, CDR1 is WSHSY, CDR2 SAAADI. Trimming took off 2 bases at V and 9 bases at J, with 14 bases between the two ends. The CDR3 spans 13 residues. CDR3 residues: CASSETIERTQYF. The DNA of the CDR3 is TGCGCCAGCAGTGAGACAATCGAACGAACGCAGTACTTC.

The V call is TRBV7-2, the J call TRBJ1-4, with 7 bases lining up with TRBD1. CDR3 length: 14 residues. J gave up 7 bases and V 8 bases, and 10 bases lay outside the gene matches. Germline V gene lookup returns CDR1 SGHTA and CDR2 FQGNSA. The CDR3 DNA reads TGTGCCAGCGGCTATCGACAGGGCGTTGAAAAACTGTTTTTT. As protein: CASGYRQGVEKLFF.

The rearrangement links TRBV5-1 to TRBJ2-3; 7 bases are shared with TRBD1. The J segment lost 3 bases and the V segment lost 4 bases, leaving 5 bases of the junction unmatched. The germline CDR1 and CDR2 sequences are SGHRS and YFSETQ. This CDR3 is built from 14 residues. The CDR3 bases are TGCGCCAGCAGCCCGGGACAGATGACAGATACGCAGTATTTT. Its protein is CASSPGQMTDTQYF.